This T cell receptor (beta chain) was identified in a study of regulatory T cells in long-lasting Graves disease. Study-level findings and limits: When disease was persistent, TRBV28, TRBJ1-2 and TRBJ2-5 were the favored segments.

To note about this clonotype: Antigen: not known.

The CDR3 totals 14 residues. CDR1 and CDR2 from the germline V gene are DFQATT and SNEGSKA (reference sequence). V lost 3 bases and J lost 0; bases outside the gene matches: 3. Library construction for TCR beta used iRepertoire HTBI primers and Arm-PCR of CDR3 regions. Using its own MiXCR run on the multiplex PCR reads, TCRdb lists one record per CDR3 protein. The sample shows some 560,000 distinct CDR3 sequences, about 15% of them seen only once. Time point defined: newly diagnosed GD, antithyroid drugs for less than 3 months. Following extraction of RNA from PBMCs, that RNA was used to make the TCR library. Another study also made use of these data, one on T cells in Graves' hyperthyroidism and ophthalmopathy.

The specimen was peripheral blood mononuclear cells (PBMCs), collected at new diagnosis, from a patient treated with antithyroid drugs. The gene calls are TRBV20-1 and TRBJ1-1, with 8 positions matching TRBD1. The TCR sequence derives from a woman aged 40 to 65 with Graves disease. The CDR3 loop reads CSARDRVMNTEAFF. The CDR3 nucleotides are TGCAGTGCTAGGGACAGGGTCATGAACACTGAAGCTTTCTTT.